Listed here are 8 T cell receptor beta chains from one sample, sequenced in a study of T cell repertoires in cytomegalovirus infection. MiXCR was run by TCRdb on the reads, yielding one entry per CDR3 protein. The sample carries roughly 200,000 distinct CDR3 sequences, about a sixth recorded once. Sequencing used CD8+ T cells from PBMCs. Receptors originate from a human donor in good health (CMV status not recorded). Some clones in this sample may be carry-over from other donors' samples.

This chain links TRBV4-2 with TRBJ1-1; D call uncertain. V was trimmed by 3 bases and J by 0 bases, leaving 14 bases between them. The germline V gene encodes CDR1 LGHNA and CDR2 YNFKEQ. The CDR3 loop spans 16 amino acids. Written as DNA, the CDR3 is TGTGCCAGCAGCCATTCGGACCGGGCCCTGAACACTGAAGCTTTCTTT. Its translation: CASSHSDRALNTEAFF.

This clonotype was seen only a few times. The chain has TRBV12-3 or TRBV12-4 and TRBJ1-2, with 7 bases matching TRBD1. The CDR3 runs to 15 residues. After removal of 8 bases from V and 5 bases from J, the junction contained 14 bases not matched to a gene. The DNA for the CDR3 is TGTGCCAGCTCCTTCAACCCTTCGACAGGGTATGGCTACACCTTC. Translated, it gives CASSFNPSTGYGYTF.

This clonotype was seen a few times. The chain has TRBV7-2 and TRBJ2-7; D unclear. Germline V gene data show CDR1 as SGHTA and CDR2 as FQGNSA. The germline V and J ends were trimmed by 5 bases and 0 bases, with 14 bases remaining between them. This CDR3 comprises 15 residues. The CDR3 nucleotides read TGTGCCAGCAGCCTAGAATGGGGAAGCTCCTACGAGCAGTACTTC. Amino acids: CASSLEWGSSYEQYF.

In its sample, this clonotype was seen a few times. V usage is TRBV7-8 and J usage is TRBJ1-2, with D perhaps matching TRBD1 (5 bases). Per the germline V gene, CDR1 is SGHVS and CDR2 is FQNEAQ. The CDR3 contains 15 residues. V was clipped by 3 bases and J by 6 bases, with 17 bases between them. CDR3: CASSFLFRQGDGYTF. CDR3 nucleotides: TGTGCCAGCAGCTTCCTTTTTAGGCAGGGCGATGGCTACACCTTC.

The rearrangement uses TRBV7-8 and TRBJ1-6; the D is unclear. Germline V gene data show CDR1 as SGHVS and CDR2 as FQNEAQ. Trimming stripped 1 base from V and 5 bases from J, with 6 bases between. The CDR3 is made up of 14 amino acids. In nucleotides, the CDR3 is TGTGCCAGCAGCTTAGGGGCCGATAATTCACCCCTCCACTTT. This gives the protein CASSLGADNSPLHF.

This chain joins TRBV28 and TRBJ1-2; TRBD1 matches 7 bases. This CDR3 has 16 amino acids. V lost 3 bases and J lost 4; bases outside the gene matches: 11. CDR1 is MDHEN and CDR2 is SYDVKM in the germline V gene. The CDR3 loop reads CASSFPNRGAFYGYTF. For the CDR3, the DNA is TGTGCCAGCAGTTTCCCCAACAGGGGCGCCTTCTATGGCTACACCTTC.

This clonotype was counted a few times. The CDR3, as DNA: TGTGCCAGCAGTAGGGCGGACACTGAAGCTTTCTTT. This codes for CASSRADTEAFF. The genes are TRBV28 and TRBJ1-1; D is ambiguous. This CDR3 contains 12 residues. Germline V gene lookup returns CDR1 MDHEN and CDR2 SYDVKM. Trimming left V 5 bases short and J 3 bases short, with 7 bases between.

The V and J genes are TRBV7-9 and TRBJ1-5, with D perhaps TRBD1 (5 bases). The CDR3 contains 16 residues. Germline assignment: CDR1 SEHNR and CDR2 FQNEAQ (reference sequence). V was pared by 2 bases and J by 0 bases, with 11 bases between. Written as DNA, the CDR3 is TGTGCCAGCAGCTTATCGACAGAGAATAGCAATCAGCCCCAGCATTTT. Residues: CASSLSTENSNQPQHF.